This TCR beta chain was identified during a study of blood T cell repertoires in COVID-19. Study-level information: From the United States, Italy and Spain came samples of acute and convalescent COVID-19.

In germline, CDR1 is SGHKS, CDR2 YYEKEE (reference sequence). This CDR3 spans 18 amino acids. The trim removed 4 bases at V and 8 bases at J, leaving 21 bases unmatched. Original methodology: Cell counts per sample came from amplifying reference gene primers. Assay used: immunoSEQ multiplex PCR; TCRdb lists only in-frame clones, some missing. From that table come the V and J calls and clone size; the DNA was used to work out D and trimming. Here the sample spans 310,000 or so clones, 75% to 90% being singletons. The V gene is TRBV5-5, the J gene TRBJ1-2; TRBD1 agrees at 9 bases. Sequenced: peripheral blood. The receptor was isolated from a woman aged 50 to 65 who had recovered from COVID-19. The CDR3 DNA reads TGTGCCAGCAGCCCCTATAACCGGGACAGGGTTAGGGTGCAGGGCTACACCTTC. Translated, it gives CASSPYNRDRVRVQGYTF.